This is a list of T cell receptor beta chains from one sample in a study of CD8+CD57+ T cells in acquired aplastic anemia. TCRdb re-analysed the reads in MiXCR, keeping a single row per CDR3 protein. The sample holds some 190,000 distinct CDR3 sequences, approximately 45% seen once. The sample was sorted CD4+, CD8+, or CD8+CD57+ T cells (not recorded which) from PBMCs. These receptors were taken from a human donor in good health. Each CDR3 is given with its conserved first and last residue. The size entry is marked missing in some rows and otherwise reads once, few, many or a size class.

v_gene	abundance	j_gene	CDR3aa
TRBV2	many	TRBJ2-5	CASSWGPGVPETQYF
TRBV5-1	few	TRBJ1-3	CASSLRGQGTSGNTIYF
TRBV15	.	TRBJ2-6	CATSRLKWASGANVLTF
TRBV10-3	few	TRBJ2-3	CAISESQGMAHF
TRBV29-1	.	TRBJ2-5	CSVEWALAGHQETQYF
TRBV19	many	TRBJ2-7	CASSITGAGGGEQYF
TRBV9	.	TRBJ2-7	CASSGKRLAGGDLEQYF
TRBV5-1	many	TRBJ2-5	CASSRTSGGQETQYF
TRBV6-1	.	TRBJ1-4	CASSERAQGRGTNEKLFF
TRBV19	.	TRBJ1-2	CASTPTQSHYGYTF
TRBV12-3/TRBV12-4	.	TRBJ1-6	CASSLTGAGLYSPLHF
TRBV11-2	.	TRBJ2-1	CASSRRAGKQFF
TRBV27	.	TRBJ1-1	CAGGGGGQNTEALF
TRBV2	many	TRBJ2-2	CASSAHLNTGELFF
TRBV10-1	.	TRBJ2-3	CASSGEGLAGLGTDTQYF
TRBV19	many	TRBJ2-3	CASSAQQTPKQYF
TRBV7-6	.	TRBJ1-5	CASSMNEGQPQHF
TRBV13	many	TRBJ2-7	CASSRRGTDSSYEQYF
TRBV5-1	once	TRBJ1-6	CASSPSTGQGSPLHF
TRBV11-1	.	TRBJ2-7	CASSLVGEESLSYEQYF
TRBV24-1	many	TRBJ2-3	CATSDYRDSTDTQYF
TRBV7-9	many	TRBJ1-4	CASSYQGKAEKLFF
TRBV20-1	many	TRBJ1-1	CSARDPRGNTEAFF
TRBV6-2/TRBV6-3	.	TRBJ1-1	CASRPRVPTVLNTEAFF
TRBV12-3/TRBV12-4	many	TRBJ2-3	CASSFGSGSDTQYF
TRBV4-1	few	TRBJ2-2	CASSRWTENTGELFF
TRBV11-1	.	TRBJ2-2	CASSLYNPTGTVTGELFF